This passage covers 6 T cell receptor beta chains from one sample sequenced in a study of early T cells in non-severe SARS-CoV-2 infection. From the 5' RACE reads, TCRdb called clonotypes with MiXCR, one entry per CDR3 protein. The sample yields around 68,000 distinct CDR3 sequences, approximately 5.9% seen once. The source material was whole blood, sampled at baseline. Receptors originate from an adult who was a healthcare worker with PCR-confirmed SARS-CoV-2 infection or an uninfected control (not recorded which).

This clonotype was counted ten times or more. V is TRBV7-8 and J is TRBJ2-5; maybe TRBD2 (5 bases). The CDR3 is made up of 15 amino acids. The ends were cut back, 5 bases at V and 5 bases at J, with 18 bases in the middle. Germline CDR1 and CDR2: SGHVS and FQNEAQ. CDR3 coding DNA: TGTGCCAGCAGCAAGACGTGGATGACGGGGGAGACCCAGTACTTC. Protein: CASSKTWMTGETQYF.

In its sample, this clonotype was seen many times. This chain connects TRBV28 to TRBJ2-7; 13 bases fit TRBD2. Germline V gene lookup returns CDR1 MDHEN and CDR2 SYDVKM. This CDR3 has 15 amino acids. The ends lost 2 bases at V and 12 bases at J; junction bases unmatched: 10. The CDR3 coding sequence is TGTGCCAGCAGTTTAGATAGGACTAGCGGGAGTTTTTTGTACTTC. Protein product: CASSLDRTSGSFLYF.

In its sample, this clonotype was seen many times. This CDR3 reads CAVSADRGMDEQFF. The CDR3 DNA reads TGTGCCGTCTCTGCGGACAGGGGGATGGATGAGCAGTTCTTC. The gene calls are TRBV7-9 and TRBJ2-1; 10 nucleotides agree with TRBD1. The length of the CDR3 is 14 residues. Looked up from germline, CDR1 is SEHNR and CDR2 is FQNEAQ (reference sequence). J was trimmed by 8 bases and V by 11 bases; bases with no gene match: 12.

The chain is built from TRBV7-9 and TRBJ1-2, with a tentative D call TRBD1 (5 bases). Germline V gives CDR1 SEHNR, CDR2 FQNEAQ (reference sequence). Between the trimmed V and J ends, which lost 1 base and 4 bases, there was a span of 19 bases. The CDR3 sequence is 17 residues long. CDR3 loop: CASSLGTSGNRFYGYTF. The CDR3 nucleotides read TGTGCCAGCAGCTTAGGGACGTCAGGGAATCGTTTCTATGGCTACACCTTC.

This clonotype was counted at least ten times. The chain carries TRBV14 and TRBJ2-1; D unresolved. Deletions cut 1 base from V and 8 bases from J, with 12 bases between. This CDR3 contains 14 residues. Germline-derived CDR1 and CDR2 are SGHDN and FVKESK. CDR3 DNA sequence: TGTGCCAGCAGCCAAGGAGTGTGGGCGGATGAGCAGTTCTTC. Amino acid sequence: CASSQGVWADEQFF.

The rearrangement links TRBV28 to TRBJ2-7; D may be TRBD2 (5 bases). CDR1 is MDHEN, CDR2 SYDVKM, per germline. Between the trimmed V and J ends, which lost 6 bases and 10 bases, there was a span of 13 bases. This CDR3 is 11 amino acids long. In nucleotides, the CDR3 is TGTGCCAGCAGCCTTAAGCGGCAACAGTACTTC. It codes for CASSLKRQQYF.